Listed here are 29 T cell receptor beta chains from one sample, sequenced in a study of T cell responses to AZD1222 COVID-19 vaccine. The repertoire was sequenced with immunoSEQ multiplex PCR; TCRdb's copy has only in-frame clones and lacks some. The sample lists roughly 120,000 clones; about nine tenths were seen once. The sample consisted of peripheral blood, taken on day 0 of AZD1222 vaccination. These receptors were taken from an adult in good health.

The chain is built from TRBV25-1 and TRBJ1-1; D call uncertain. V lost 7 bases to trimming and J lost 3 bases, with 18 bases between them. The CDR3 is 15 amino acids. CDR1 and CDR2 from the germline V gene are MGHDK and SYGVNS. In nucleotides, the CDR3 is TGTGCCAGCATCCCCCAACGGGGATCGTACACTGAAGCTTTCTTT. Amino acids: CASIPQRGSYTEAFF.

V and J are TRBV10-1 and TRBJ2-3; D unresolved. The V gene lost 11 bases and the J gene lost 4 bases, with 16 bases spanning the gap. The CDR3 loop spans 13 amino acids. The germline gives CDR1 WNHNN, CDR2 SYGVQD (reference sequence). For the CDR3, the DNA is TGCGCCGCGGAGATTAGTGCCGCAGATACGCAGTATTTT. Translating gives CAAEISAADTQYF.

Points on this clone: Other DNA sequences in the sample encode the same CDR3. The CDR3 sequence is CASRPGTRDQPQHF. The CDR3, as DNA: TGTGCCAGCAGGCCCGGGACAAGGGATCAGCCCCAGCATTTT. The chain joins TRBV2 to TRBJ1-5; D is possibly TRBD1 (6 bases). The germline CDR1 and CDR2 sequences are SNHLY and FYNNEI. The CDR3 has 14 amino acids. The V and J ends lost 6 bases and 5 bases respectively, with 14 bases between them.

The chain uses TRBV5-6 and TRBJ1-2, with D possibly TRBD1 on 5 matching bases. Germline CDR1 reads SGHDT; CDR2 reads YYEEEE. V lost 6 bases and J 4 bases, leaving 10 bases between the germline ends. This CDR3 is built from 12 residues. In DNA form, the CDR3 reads TGTGCCAGCAACCGGGACCTCTATGGCTACACCTTC. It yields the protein CASNRDLYGYTF.

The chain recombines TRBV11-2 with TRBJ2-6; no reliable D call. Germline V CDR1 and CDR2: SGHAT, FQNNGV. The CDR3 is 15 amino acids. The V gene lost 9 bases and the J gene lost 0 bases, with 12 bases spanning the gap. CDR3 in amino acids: CASYRGDSGANVLTF. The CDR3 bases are TGTGCCAGTTACCGCGGTGACTCTGGGGCCAACGTCCTGACTTTC. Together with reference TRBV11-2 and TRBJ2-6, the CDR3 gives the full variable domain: EAGVAQSPRYKIIEKRQSVAFWCNPISGHATLYWYQQILGQGPKLLIQFQNNGVVDDSQLPKDRFSAERLKGVDSTLKIQPAKLEDSAVYLCASYRGDSGANVLTFGAGSRLTVL.

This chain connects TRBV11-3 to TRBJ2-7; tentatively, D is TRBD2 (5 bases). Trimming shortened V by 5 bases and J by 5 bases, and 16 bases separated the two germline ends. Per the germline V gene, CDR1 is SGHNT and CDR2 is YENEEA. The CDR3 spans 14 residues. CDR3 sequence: CASSPSRGAHEQYF. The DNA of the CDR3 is TGTGCCAGCAGCCCCTCTCGGGGAGCCCACGAGCAGTACTTC. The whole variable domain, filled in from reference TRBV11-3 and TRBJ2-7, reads EAGVVQSPRYKIIEKKQPVAFWCNPISGHNTLYWYLQNLGQGPELLIRYENEEAVDDSQLPKDRFSAERLKGVDSTLKIQPAELGDSAVYLCASSPSRGAHEQYFGPGTRLTVT.

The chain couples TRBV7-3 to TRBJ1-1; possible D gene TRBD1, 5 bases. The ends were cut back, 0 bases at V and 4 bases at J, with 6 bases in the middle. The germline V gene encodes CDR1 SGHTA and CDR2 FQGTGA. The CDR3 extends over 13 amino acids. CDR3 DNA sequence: TGTGCCAGCAGCTTAACGAGGGGCACTGAAGCTTTCTTT. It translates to CASSLTRGTEAFF.

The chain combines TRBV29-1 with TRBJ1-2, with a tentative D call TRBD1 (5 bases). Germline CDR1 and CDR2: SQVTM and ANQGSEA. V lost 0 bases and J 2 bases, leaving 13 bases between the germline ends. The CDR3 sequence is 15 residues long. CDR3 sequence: CSVEDGPGTNYGYTF. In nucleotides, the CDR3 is TGCAGCGTTGAAGATGGTCCGGGGACGAACTATGGCTACACCTTC. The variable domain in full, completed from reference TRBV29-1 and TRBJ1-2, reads SAVISQKPSRDICQRGTSLTIQCQVDSQVTMMFWYRQQPGQSLTLIATANQGSEATYESGFVIDKFPISRPNLTFSTLTVSNMSPEDSSIYLCSVEDGPGTNYGYTFGSGTRLTVV.

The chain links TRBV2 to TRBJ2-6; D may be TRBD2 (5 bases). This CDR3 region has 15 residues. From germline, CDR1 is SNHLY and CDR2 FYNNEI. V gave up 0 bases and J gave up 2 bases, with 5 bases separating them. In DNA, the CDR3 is TGTGCCAGCAGTGAAGCTAGCGCTGGGGCCAACGTCCTGACTTTC. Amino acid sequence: CASSEASAGANVLTF.

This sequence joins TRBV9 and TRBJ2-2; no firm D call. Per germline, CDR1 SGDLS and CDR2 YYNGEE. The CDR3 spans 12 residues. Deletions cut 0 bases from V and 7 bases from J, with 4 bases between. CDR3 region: CASSVGGGELFF. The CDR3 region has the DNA TGTGCCAGCAGCGTAGGGGGCGGGGAGCTGTTTTTT.

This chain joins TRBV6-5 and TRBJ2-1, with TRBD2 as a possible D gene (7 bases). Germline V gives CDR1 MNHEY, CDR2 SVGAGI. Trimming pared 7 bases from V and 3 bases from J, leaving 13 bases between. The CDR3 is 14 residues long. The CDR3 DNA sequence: TGTGCCAGCACAAAGGGGGGGATCTACAATGAGCAGTTCTTC. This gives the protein CASTKGGIYNEQFF.

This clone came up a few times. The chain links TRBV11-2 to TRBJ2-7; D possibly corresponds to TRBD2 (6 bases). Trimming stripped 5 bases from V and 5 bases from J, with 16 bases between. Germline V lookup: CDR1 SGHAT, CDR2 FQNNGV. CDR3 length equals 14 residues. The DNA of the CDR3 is TGTGCCAGCAGCCCGGTGGCAGGAGGGAACGAGCAGTACTTC. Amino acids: CASSPVAGGNEQYF.

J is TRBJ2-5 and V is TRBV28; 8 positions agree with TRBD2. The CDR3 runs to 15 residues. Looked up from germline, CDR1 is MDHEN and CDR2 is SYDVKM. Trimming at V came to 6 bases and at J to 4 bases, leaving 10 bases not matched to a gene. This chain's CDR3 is CASSPPGLGRETQYF. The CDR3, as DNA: TGTGCCAGCAGCCCTCCGGGACTAGGACGAGAGACCCAGTACTTC.

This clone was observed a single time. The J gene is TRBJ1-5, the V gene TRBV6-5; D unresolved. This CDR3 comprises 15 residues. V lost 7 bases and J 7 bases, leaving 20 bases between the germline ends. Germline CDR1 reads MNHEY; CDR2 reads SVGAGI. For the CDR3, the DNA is TGTGCCAGCACGGTCGATCGAGAATCGCGGCAGCCCCAGCATTTT. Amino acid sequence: CASTVDRESRQPQHF.

In DNA, the CDR3 is TGTGCCAGCAGCTTAGCGCTAGGGTCCTACAATGAGCAGTTCTTC. This encodes CASSLALGSYNEQFF. The genes are TRBV7-2 and TRBJ2-1; D ambiguous. Germline CDR1 and CDR2: SGHTA and FQGNSA. This CDR3 contains 15 residues. Trimming removed 0 bases at V and 1 base at J, with 7 bases between.

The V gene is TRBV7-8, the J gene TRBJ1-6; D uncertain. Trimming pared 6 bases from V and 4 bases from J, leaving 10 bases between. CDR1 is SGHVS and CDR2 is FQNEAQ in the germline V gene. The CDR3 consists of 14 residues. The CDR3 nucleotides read TGTGCCAGCAGTTCCGAGGGTTATAATTCACCCCTCCACTTT. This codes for CASSSEGYNSPLHF. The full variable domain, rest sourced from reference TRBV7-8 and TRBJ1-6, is GAGVSQSPRYKVAKRGQDVALRCDPISGHVSLFWYQQALGQGPEFLTYFQNEAQLDKSGLPSDRFFAERPEGSVSTLKIQRTQQEDSAVYLCASSSEGYNSPLHFGNGTRLTVT.

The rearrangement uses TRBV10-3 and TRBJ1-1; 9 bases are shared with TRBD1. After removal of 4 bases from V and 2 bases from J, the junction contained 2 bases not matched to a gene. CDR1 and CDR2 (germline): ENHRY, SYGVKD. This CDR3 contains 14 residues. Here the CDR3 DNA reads TGTGCCATCAGTGTGACAGGGGGTAACACTGAAGCTTTCTTT. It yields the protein CAISVTGGNTEAFF.

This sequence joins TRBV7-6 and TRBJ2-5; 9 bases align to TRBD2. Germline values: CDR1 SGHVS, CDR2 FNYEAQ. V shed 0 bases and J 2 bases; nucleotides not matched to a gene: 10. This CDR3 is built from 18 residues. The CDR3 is CASSLAPRASGKQETQYF. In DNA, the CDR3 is TGTGCCAGCAGCTTAGCCCCCCGGGCTAGCGGGAAACAAGAGACCCAGTACTTC.

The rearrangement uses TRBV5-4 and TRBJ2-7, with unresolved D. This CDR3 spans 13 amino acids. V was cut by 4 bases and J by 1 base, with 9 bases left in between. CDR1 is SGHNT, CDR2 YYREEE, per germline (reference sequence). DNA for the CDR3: TGTGCCAGCAGCGGCCCGAATTCCTACGAGCAGTACTTC. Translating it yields CASSGPNSYEQYF.

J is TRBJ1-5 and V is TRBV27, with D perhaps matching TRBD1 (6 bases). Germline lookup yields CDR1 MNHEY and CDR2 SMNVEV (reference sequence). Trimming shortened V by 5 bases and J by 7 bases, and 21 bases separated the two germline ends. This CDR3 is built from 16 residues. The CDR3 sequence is CASSPLQGGGKQPQHF. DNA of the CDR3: TGTGCCAGCAGTCCCCTACAGGGTGGGGGTAAGCAGCCCCAGCATTTT.

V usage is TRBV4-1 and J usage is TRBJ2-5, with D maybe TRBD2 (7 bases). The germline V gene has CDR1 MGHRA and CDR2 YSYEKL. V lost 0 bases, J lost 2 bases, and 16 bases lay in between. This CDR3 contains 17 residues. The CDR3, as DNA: TGCGCCAGCAGCCAAGAGTTGGCGGGGGCGGCGCAAGAGACCCAGTACTTC. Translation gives CASSQELAGAAQETQYF.

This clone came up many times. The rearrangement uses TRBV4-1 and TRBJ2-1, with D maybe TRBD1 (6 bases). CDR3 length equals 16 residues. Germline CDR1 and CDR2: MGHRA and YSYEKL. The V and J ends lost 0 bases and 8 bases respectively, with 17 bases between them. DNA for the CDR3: TGCGCCAGCAGCCAAGATGGCGACGGACAGCTCGATGAGCAGTTCTTC. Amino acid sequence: CASSQDGDGQLDEQFF.

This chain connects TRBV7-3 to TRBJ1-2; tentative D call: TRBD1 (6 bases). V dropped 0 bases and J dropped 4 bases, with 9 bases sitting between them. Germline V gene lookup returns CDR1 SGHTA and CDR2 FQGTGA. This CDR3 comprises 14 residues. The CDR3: CASSLTGGGYGYTF. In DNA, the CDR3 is TGTGCCAGCAGCTTAACAGGGGGTGGCTATGGCTACACCTTC.

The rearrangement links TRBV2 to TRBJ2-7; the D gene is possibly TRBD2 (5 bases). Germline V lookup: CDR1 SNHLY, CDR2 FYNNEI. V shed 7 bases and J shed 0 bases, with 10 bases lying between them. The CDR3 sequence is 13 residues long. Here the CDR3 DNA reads TGTGCCAGCACCCTGGACTCCTCCTACGAGCAGTACTTC. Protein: CASTLDSSYEQYF.

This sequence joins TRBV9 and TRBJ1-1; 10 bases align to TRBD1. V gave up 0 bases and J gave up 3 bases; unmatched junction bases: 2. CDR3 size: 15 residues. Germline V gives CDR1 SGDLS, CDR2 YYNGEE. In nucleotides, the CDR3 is TGTGCCAGCAGCGTAGGGACAGGGGGTTACACTGAAGCTTTCTTT. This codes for CASSVGTGGYTEAFF.

The CDR3 loop reads CASSFGRGEKEKLFF. The CDR3 DNA reads TGTGCCAGCAGTTTCGGGAGGGGGGAGAAGGAAAAACTGTTTTTT. V gene TRBV27 combines with J gene TRBJ1-4; a possible D gene is TRBD1 (6 bases). The germline V and J ends were trimmed by 3 bases and 8 bases, with 16 bases remaining between them. The CDR3 totals 15 residues. Germline V gene sequence: CDR1 MNHEY, CDR2 SMNVEV (reference sequence).

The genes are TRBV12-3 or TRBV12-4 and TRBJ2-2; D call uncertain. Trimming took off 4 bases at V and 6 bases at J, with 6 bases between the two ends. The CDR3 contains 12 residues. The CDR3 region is CASSSFPGELFF. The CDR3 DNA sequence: TGTGCCAGCAGTTCTTTTCCCGGGGAGCTGTTTTTT.

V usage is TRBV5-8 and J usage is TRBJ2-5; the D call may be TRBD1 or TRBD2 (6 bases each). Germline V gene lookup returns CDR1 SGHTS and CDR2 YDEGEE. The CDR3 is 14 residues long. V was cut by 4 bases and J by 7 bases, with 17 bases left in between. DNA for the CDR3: TGTGCCAGCAGCAAGGACGGGGGCGTGGGGACCCAGTACTTC. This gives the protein CASSKDGGVGTQYF.

In nucleotides, the CDR3 is TGCGCCAGCAGCCGTGGACTCGGGTATGGCTACACCTTC. It encodes CASSRGLGYGYTF. The chain joins TRBV5-1 to TRBJ1-2; D gene unclear. The CDR3 spans 13 residues. Germline assignment: CDR1 SGHRS and CDR2 YFSETQ. Trimming removed 4 bases at V and 5 bases at J, with 12 bases between.